This T cell receptor beta chain was recorded in a study of cytomegalovirus exposure and HLA in healthy donors. On this clone: Antigen unknown.

The CDR3 is 14 residues long. The V end was cut by 9 bases, the J end by 6 bases, with 20 bases between. In germline, CDR1 is SNHLY, CDR2 FYNNEI. Findings and limits, study-wide: Some TCR beta chains (164 of them) were listed as cytomegalovirus-associated.

Amplification used 60 Vbeta primers and 13 Jbeta primers. The table came from immunoSEQ multiplex PCR; TCRdb's copy has only in-frame clones and leaves some out. This sample's table reports about 58,000 clones. The TCR was taken from a male donor in good health and CMV-seronegative. Sequencing used PBMCs. The chain couples TRBV2 to TRBJ1-1; tentative D call: TRBD1 (6 bases). The CDR3 bases are TGTGCCAGTACGCCGGGACACCCCGCCGCTGAAGCTTTCTTT. Translating gives CASTPGHPAAEAFF. Drawing the rest from reference TRBV2 and TRBJ1-1, the complete variable domain is EPEVTQTPSHQVTQMGQEVILRCVPISNHLYFYWYRQILGQKVEFLVSFYNNEISEKSEIFDDQFSVERPDGSNFTLKIRSTKLEDSAMYFCASTPGHPAAEAFFGQGTRLTVV.